The table lists the clone carrying this TCR beta chain with a few counts. Its target is not known. This entry comes from a study of T cells after yellow fever vaccination. Background on the study: Libraries from low-cell-number fractions were prepared with the SMART-Seq v4 Ultra Low Input RNA kit. The study's findings and limits: Abundant clonotypes (contaminants from the bulk population) could be present in FACS-sorted repertoires.

TCRdb reprocessed the 5' RACE reads with MiXCR, giving one entry per CDR3 protein. The top ten hold roughly a sixth of the sample, which has approximately 450,000 distinct CDR3 sequences, roughly a sixth seen once. With V trimmed by 7 bases and J by 7 bases, 13 bases remained unmatched. Per the germline V gene, CDR1 is MNHEY and CDR2 is SVGAGI. This CDR3 is 16 amino acids long. The sequencing here drew on PBMCs, taken before the yellow fever booster vaccination. The sequence came from a man aged 18 to 29 who received the YFV17D yellow fever vaccine. The chain joins TRBV6-5 to TRBJ2-2; 9 bases align to TRBD2. CDR3 sequence reads: CASTPRLAGKSGELFF. CDR3 DNA sequence: TGTGCCAGCACCCCGAGGCTAGCGGGGAAGAGCGGGGAGCTGTTTTTT.